The sequence of this T cell receptor beta chain was determined in a study of blood T cell repertoires in COVID-19. For the study at large: Both acute and convalescent COVID-19 samples were obtained from the United States, Italy and Spain. In each case, the material was cDNA or gDNA derived from T cells, B-cell-depleted T cells, or PBMCs.

Germline CDR1 is MNHEY and CDR2 is SVGEGT. Trimming removed 5 bases from V and 6 bases from J; junction bases left unmatched: 10. This CDR3 is built from 15 residues. Authors' analysis steps: Nucleated cell counts were estimated from reference gene primer amplification. Profiled with immunoSEQ multiplex PCR; TCRdb holds only in-frame clones, not every one. V and J calls plus clone size are reproduced from that table; the DNA served to infer D and trimming. Of over 200,000 clones listed, approximately 90% are singletons. V and J are TRBV6-2 or TRBV6-3 and TRBJ1-1; 9 nucleotides line up with TRBD1. Sequencing was performed on peripheral blood. This TCR came from a man younger than 45 with COVID-19, enrolled during active disease. In DNA, the CDR3 is TGTGCCAGCAGTCGTACGGGACAGGGATCGGCTGAAGCTTTCTTT. Protein product: CASSRTGQGSAEAFF.